This T cell receptor (beta chain) was sequenced in a study of blood T cell repertoires in COVID-19. Across the study: Samples taken during acute and convalescent COVID-19 were collected in the United States, Italy and Spain.

The germline CDR1 and CDR2 sequences are MNHEY and SVGAGI. The V end lost 6 bases, the J end lost 2 bases, and 12 bases lay between the germline ends. The CDR3 covers 14 residues. Clones were read by immunoSEQ multiplex PCR, and TCRdb kept only the in-frame ones, dropping some. The sample has approximately 72,000 clones; 83% are singletons. Sequences were obtained from peripheral blood. The rearrangement joins TRBV6-5 to TRBJ2-3; D might be TRBD1 (5 bases). This clonotype was sampled from a woman of 80 years or more with acute or convalescent COVID-19. The CDR3 protein is CASSPGFSTDTQYF. The CDR3 coding sequence is TGTGCCAGCAGCCCAGGGTTCTCCACAGATACGCAGTATTTT.